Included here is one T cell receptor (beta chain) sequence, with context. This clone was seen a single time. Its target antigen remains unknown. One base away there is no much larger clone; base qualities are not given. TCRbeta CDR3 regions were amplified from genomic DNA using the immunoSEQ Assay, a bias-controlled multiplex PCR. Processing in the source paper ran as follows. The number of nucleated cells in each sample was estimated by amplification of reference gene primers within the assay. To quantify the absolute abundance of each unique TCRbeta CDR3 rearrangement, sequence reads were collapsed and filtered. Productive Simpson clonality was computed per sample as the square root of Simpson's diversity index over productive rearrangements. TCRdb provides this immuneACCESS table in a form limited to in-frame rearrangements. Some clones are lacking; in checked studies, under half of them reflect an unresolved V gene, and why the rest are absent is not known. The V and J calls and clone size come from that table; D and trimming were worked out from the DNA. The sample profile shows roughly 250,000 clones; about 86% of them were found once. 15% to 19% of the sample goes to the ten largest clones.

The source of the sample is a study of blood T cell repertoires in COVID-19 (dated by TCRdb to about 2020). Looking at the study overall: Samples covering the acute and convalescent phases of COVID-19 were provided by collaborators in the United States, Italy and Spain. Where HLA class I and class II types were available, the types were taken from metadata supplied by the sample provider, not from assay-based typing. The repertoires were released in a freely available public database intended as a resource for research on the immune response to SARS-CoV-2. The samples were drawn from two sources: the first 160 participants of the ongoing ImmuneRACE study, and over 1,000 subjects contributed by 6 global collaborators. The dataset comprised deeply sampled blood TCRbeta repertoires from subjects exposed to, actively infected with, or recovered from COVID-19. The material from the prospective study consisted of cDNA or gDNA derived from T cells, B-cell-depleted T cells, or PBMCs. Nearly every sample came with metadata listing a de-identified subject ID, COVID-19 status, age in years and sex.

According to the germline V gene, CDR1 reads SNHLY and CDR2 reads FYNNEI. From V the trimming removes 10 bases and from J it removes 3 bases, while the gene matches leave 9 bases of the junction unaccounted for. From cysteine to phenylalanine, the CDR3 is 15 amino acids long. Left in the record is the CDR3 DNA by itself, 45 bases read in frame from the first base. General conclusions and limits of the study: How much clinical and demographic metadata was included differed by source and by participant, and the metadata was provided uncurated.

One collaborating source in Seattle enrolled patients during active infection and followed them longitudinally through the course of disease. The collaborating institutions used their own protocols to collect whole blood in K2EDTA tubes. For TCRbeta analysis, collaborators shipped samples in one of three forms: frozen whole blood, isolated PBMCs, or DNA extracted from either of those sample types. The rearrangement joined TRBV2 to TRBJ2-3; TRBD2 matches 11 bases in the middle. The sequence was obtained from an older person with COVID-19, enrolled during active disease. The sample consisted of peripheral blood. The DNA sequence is TGTGCCACCAGCCTACTAGCGGGAGAGACAGATACGCAGTATTTT. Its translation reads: CATSLLAGETDTQYF.